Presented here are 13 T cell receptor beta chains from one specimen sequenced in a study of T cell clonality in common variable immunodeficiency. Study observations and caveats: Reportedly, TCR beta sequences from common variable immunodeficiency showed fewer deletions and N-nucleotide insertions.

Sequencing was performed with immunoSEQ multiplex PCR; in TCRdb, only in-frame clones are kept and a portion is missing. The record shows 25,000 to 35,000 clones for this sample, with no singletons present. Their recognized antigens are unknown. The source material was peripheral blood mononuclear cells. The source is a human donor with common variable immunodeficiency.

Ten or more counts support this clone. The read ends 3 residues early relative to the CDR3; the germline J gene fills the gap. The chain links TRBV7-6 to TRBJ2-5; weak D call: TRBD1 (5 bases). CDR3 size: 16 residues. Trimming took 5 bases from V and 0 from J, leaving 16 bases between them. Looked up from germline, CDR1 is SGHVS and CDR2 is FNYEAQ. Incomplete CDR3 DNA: TGTGCCAGCAGCCCTAGACAGCTTACCAACCAAGAGACC. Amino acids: CASSPRQLTNQET. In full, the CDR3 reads CASSPRQLTNQETQYF.

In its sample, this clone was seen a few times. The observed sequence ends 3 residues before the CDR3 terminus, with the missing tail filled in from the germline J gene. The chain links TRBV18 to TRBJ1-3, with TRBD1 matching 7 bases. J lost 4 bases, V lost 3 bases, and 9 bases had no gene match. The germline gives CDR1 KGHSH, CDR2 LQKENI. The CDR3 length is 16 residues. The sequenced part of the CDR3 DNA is TGTGCCAGCTCACCGGGGGACAGAGGAAGCGGAAACACC. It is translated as CASSPGDRGSGNT. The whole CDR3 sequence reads CASSPGDRGSGNTIYF.

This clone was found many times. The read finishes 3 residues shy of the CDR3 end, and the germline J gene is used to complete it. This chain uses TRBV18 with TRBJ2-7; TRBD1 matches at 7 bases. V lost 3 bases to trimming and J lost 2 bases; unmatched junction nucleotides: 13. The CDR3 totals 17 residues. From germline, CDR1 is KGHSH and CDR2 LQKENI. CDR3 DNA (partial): TGTGCCAGCTCACCGGGACAGACCCAAGACAGCACCTACGAG. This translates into CASSPGQTQDSTYE. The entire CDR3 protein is CASSPGQTQDSTYEQYF. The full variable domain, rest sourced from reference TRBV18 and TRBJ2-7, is NAGVMQNPRHLVRRRGQEARLRCSPMKGHSHVYWYRQLPEEGLKFMVYLQKENIIDESGMPKERFSAEFPKEGPSILRIQQVVRGDSAAYFCASSPGQTQDSTYEQYFGPGTRLTVT.

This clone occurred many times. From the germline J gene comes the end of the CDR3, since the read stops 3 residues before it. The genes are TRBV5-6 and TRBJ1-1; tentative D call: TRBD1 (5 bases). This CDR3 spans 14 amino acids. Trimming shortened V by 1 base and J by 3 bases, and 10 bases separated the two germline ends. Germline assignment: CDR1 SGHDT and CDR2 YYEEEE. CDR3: CASSLFRGDTEAFF. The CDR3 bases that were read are TGTGCCAGCAGCTTGTTTAGGGGAGACACTGAA.

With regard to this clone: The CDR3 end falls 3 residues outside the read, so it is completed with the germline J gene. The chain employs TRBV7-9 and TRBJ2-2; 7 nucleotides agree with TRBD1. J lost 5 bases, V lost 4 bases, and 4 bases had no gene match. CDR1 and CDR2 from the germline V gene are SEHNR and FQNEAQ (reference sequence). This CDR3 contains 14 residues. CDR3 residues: CASSSDRATGELFF. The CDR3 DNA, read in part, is TGTGCCAGCAGCTCTGACAGGGCTACCGGGGAG.

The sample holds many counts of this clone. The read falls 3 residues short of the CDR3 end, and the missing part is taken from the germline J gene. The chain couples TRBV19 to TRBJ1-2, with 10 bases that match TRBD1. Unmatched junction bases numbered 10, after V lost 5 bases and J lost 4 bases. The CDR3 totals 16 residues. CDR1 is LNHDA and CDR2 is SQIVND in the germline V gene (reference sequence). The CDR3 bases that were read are TGTGCCAGTAGTGGACAGGGGGGCCGCGGGTCCTATGGC. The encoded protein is CASSGQGGRGSYG. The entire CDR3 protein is CASSGQGGRGSYGYTF.

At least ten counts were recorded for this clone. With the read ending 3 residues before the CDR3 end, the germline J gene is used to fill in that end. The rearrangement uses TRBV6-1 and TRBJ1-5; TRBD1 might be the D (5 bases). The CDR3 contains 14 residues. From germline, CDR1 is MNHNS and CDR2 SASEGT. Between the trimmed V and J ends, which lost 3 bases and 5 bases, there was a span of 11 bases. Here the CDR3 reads CASSEGDYYQPQHF. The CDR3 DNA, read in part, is TGTGCCAGCAGTGAGGGGGACTATTATCAGCCC.

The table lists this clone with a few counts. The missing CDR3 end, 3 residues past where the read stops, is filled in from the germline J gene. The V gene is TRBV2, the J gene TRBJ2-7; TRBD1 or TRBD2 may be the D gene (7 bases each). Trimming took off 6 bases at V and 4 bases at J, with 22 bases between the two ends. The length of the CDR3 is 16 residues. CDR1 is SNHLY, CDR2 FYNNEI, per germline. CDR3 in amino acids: CASSDTRGGGVYEQYF. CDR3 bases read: TGTGCCAGCAGCGATACCCGGGGAGGGGGCGTGTACGAG.

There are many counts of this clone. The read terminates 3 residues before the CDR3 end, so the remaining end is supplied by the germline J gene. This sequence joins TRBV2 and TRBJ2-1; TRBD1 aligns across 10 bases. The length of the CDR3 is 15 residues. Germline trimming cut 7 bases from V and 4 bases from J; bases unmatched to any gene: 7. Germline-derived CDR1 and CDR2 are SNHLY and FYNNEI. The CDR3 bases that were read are TGTGCCAGCAACCCGGGACAGGGGACGTACAATGAG. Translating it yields CASNPGQGTYNE. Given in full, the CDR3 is CASNPGQGTYNEQFF.

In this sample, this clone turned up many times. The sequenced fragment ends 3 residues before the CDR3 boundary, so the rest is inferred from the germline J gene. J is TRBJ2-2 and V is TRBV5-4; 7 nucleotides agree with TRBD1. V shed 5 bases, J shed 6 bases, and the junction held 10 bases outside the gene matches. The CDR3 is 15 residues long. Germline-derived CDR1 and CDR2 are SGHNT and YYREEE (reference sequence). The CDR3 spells CASSITGVNSGELFF. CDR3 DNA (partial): TGTGCCAGCAGTATAACAGGGGTCAATTCCGGGGAG.

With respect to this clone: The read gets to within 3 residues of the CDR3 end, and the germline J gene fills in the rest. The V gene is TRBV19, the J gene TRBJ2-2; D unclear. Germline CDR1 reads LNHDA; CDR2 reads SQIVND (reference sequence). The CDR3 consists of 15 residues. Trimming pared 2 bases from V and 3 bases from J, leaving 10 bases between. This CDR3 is CASSISQSHTGELFF. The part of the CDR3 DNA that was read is TGTGCCAGTAGTATATCCCAAAGCCACACCGGGGAG. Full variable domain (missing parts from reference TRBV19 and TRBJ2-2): DGGITQSPKYLFRKEGQNVTLSCEQNLNHDAMYWYRQDPGQGLRLIYYSQIVNDFQKGDIAEGYSVSREKKESFPLTVTSAQKNPTAFYLCASSISQSHTGELFFGEGSRLTVL.

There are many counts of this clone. CDR3 sequence: CASSNTGSLDYEQYF. The part of the CDR3 DNA that was read is TGTGCCAGTAGTAACACGGGGTCCCTGGACTACGAG. The chain combines TRBV19 with TRBJ2-7, with a tentative D call TRBD2 (5 bases). The read ends 3 residues shy of where the CDR3 ends; the end is completed using the germline J gene. The CDR3 is 15 amino acids. Per the germline V gene, CDR1 is LNHDA and CDR2 is SQIVND (reference sequence). Trimming took off 4 bases at V and 3 bases at J, with 16 bases between the two ends.

The CDR3 loop is CASTPPAGQGKHYEQYF. The covered CDR3 bases are TGTGCCAGTACCCCGCCCGCCGGACAGGGGAAACACTACGAG. The genes are TRBV19 and TRBJ2-7; 9 positions agree with TRBD1. The read comes to an end 3 residues before the CDR3 does, leaving the germline J gene to fill in the end. Germline trimming cut 7 bases from V and 3 bases from J; bases unmatched to any gene: 16. This CDR3 contains 17 residues. Germline V lookup: CDR1 LNHDA, CDR2 SQIVND (reference sequence).